This T cell receptor (beta chain) was captured by sequencing in a study of blood T cell repertoires in COVID-19. The CDR3 loop spans 12 amino acids. V lost 5 bases and J 6 bases, leaving 8 bases between the germline ends. Germline V gives CDR1 KGHDR, CDR2 SFDVKD. This table comes from immunoSEQ multiplex PCR, and its TCRdb copy is limited to in-frame clones, with some not included. The profile shows roughly 150,000 clones, roughly 85% of them singletons. V usage is TRBV24-1 and J usage is TRBJ2-3; possibly TRBD2 for D (6 bases). This TCR was sampled from a woman between 45 and 65 years old with COVID-19, enrolled during active disease. Sequenced sample: peripheral blood. In nucleotides, the CDR3 is TGTGCCACCAGTGCCCGGGGGGATACGCAGTATTTT. It yields the protein CATSARGDTQYF.